These T cell receptor beta chains were read from a single sample in a study of cytomegalovirus exposure and HLA in healthy donors. Only in-frame clones appear in the TCRdb table, and some are missing; sequencing was by immunoSEQ multiplex PCR. The sample has 100,000 to 150,000 clones, about 96% seen once; the top ten hold less than 2%. Sequencing input: PBMCs. The source is a man younger than 35 in good health and CMV-seronegative. Each CDR3 is given with its conserved first and last residue. A D gene is named only where the DNA matches it firmly. Not every row has a clone size; where given, it reads once, few, many or a size class.

>TRBV30|TRBJ2-7|14|TRBD1|-
CAWDTGTGGNEQYF
TGTGCCTGGGATACCGGGACAGGGGGCAACGAGCAGTACTTC
>TRBV28|TRBJ2-3|15|-|-
CASSRARSSTDTQYF
TGTGCCAGCAGCCGAGCCCGATCTAGCACAGATACGCAGTATTTT
>TRBV5-1|TRBJ2-7|15|TRBD1|-
CASSFTTGEFEEQYF
TGCGCCAGCAGTTTCACGACAGGGGAATTTGAGGAGCAGTACTTC
>TRBV2|TRBJ2-2|16|-|-
CASKDGPRVVTGELFF
TGTGCCAGCAAAGATGGGCCCAGGGTAGTCACCGGGGAGCTGTTTTTT
>TRBV9|TRBJ2-7|13|TRBD2|-
CASSVLAVGEQYF
TGTGCCAGCAGCGTACTAGCGGTGGGGGAGCAGTACTTC
>TRBV9|TRBJ2-7|15|TRBD2|-
CASSPGTSDSYEQYF
TGTGCCAGCAGCCCCGGGACTAGCGACTCCTACGAGCAGTACTTC
>TRBV7-2|TRBJ2-6|15|-|-
CASSRPGAGANVLTF
TGTGCCAGCAGTCGGCCCGGGGCTGGGGCCAACGTCCTGACTTTC
>TRBV11-1|TRBJ2-7|17|-|-
CASSSINSGPLSYEQYF
TGTGCCAGCAGCTCGATCAATTCAGGCCCCCTCTCCTACGAGCAGTACTTC
>TRBV4-1|TRBJ2-1|16|TRBD2|-
CASSHPSGSSYNEQFF
TGCGCCAGCAGCCACCCTAGCGGGTCTTCCTACAATGAGCAGTTCTTC
>TRBV28|TRBJ1-5|14|TRBD1|-
CASSLTGDARPQHF
TGTGCCAGCAGTTTAACAGGGGACGCGCGGCCCCAGCATTTT
>TRBV9|TRBJ2-3|15|-|-
CASSAVTSLADTQYF
TGTGCCAGCAGCGCCGTAACTAGCTTGGCAGATACGCAGTATTTT
>TRBV4-2|TRBJ1-2|16|TRBD1|few
CASSRTPGQVLYGYTF
TGTGCCAGCAGCCGGACTCCGGGACAGGTCCTATATGGCTACACCTTC
>TRBV25-1|TRBJ1-2|16|-|-
CASSEGGAGRVYGYTF
TGTGCCAGCAGTGAAGGTGGTGCAGGGCGAGTCTATGGCTACACCTTC
>TRBV29-1|TRBJ1-1|12|-|-
CSVESGNTEAFF
TGCAGCGTCGAGAGCGGGAACACTGAAGCTTTCTTT
>TRBV30|TRBJ2-1|16|TRBD2|-
CAWSIGLAGDGAEQFF
TGTGCCTGGAGTATCGGTCTAGCGGGAGATGGAGCCGAGCAGTTCTTC
>TRBV4-3|TRBJ2-3|14|-|-
CASSQGVLRDTQYF
TGCGCCAGCAGCCAAGGAGTGTTGAGAGATACGCAGTATTTT
>TRBV11-2|TRBJ2-6|14|-|-
CASSEAGHYDVLTF
TGTGCCAGCAGCGAAGCGGGCCACTACGACGTCCTGACTTTC
>TRBV18|TRBJ2-7|17|TRBD2|-
CASSPRILREGSYEQYF
TGTGCCAGCTCACCACGAATCCTTAGGGAGGGGTCCTACGAGCAGTACTTC
>TRBV9|TRBJ2-1|14|-|-
CASSPMGPDNEQFF
TGTGCCAGCAGCCCTATGGGCCCGGACAATGAGCAGTTCTTC
>TRBV9|TRBJ2-1|15|TRBD2|-
CASTHGTGGPHEQFF
TGTGCCAGCACCCATGGGACGGGAGGGCCGCATGAGCAGTTCTTC
>TRBV2|TRBJ2-6|20|-|-
CASSPGRGSSSTSGANVLTF
TGTGCCAGCAGCCCCGGTAGGGGCAGCTCCTCAACTTCTGGGGCCAACGTCCTGACTTTC
>TRBV11-2|TRBJ2-2|15|-|-
CASSLGLYDTGELFF
TGTGCCAGCAGCTTGGGACTCTACGACACCGGGGAGCTGTTTTTT
>TRBV19|TRBJ2-1|15|TRBD2|-
CASSITSGRDNEQFF
TGTGCCAGTAGTATAACAAGCGGGAGGGACAATGAGCAGTTCTTC
>TRBV28|TRBJ1-5|14|-|-
CASKPGKGYQPQHF
TGTGCCAGCAAACCTGGGAAGGGGTATCAGCCCCAGCATTTT
>TRBV7-9|TRBJ2-7|17|TRBD1|-
CASSLGFGRTGLYEQYF
TGTGCCAGCAGCTTAGGATTTGGGAGGACAGGGCTCTACGAGCAGTACTTC
>TRBV5-4|TRBJ2-7|14|TRBD1|-
CASRGGQGSIEQYF
TGTGCCAGCAGGGGGGGACAGGGGAGCATCGAGCAGTACTTC
>TRBV9|TRBJ1-1|15|-|-
CASSVGLRENTEAFF
TGTGCCAGCAGCGTAGGTCTCAGGGAGAACACTGAAGCTTTCTTT
>TRBV7-6|TRBJ2-1|20|TRBD2|-
CASSVTPGLAGGGGRNEQFF
TGTGCCAGCAGCGTGACCCCGGGACTAGCGGGAGGGGGGGGAAGGAATGAGCAGTTCTTC
>TRBV7-9|TRBJ2-7|14|-|-
CASSKDREYYEQYF
TGTGCCAGCAGCAAGGACAGAGAATACTACGAGCAGTACTTC
>TRBV29-1|TRBJ2-2|14|TRBD1|-
CSVRTGGAAGELFF
TGCAGCGTTCGGACAGGGGGCGCGGCCGGGGAGCTGTTTTTT
>TRBV7-2|TRBJ1-2|13|-|-
CASSLRGTDGYTF
TGTGCCAGCAGCTTAAGGGGGACGGATGGCTACACCTTC
>TRBV19|TRBJ2-6|21|TRBD2|-
CASTLAGVLDPYVSGANVLTF
TGTGCCAGTACGCTAGCGGGAGTCTTGGACCCCTACGTCTCTGGGGCCAACGTCCTGACTTTC
>TRBV5-4|TRBJ2-7|14|TRBD1|-
CASSFGTVTYEQYF
TGTGCCAGCAGCTTCGGGACAGTTACTTACGAGCAGTACTTC
>TRBV28|TRBJ2-7|12|-|few
CASSPLAREQYF
TGTGCCAGCAGCCCACTGGCGAGGGAGCAGTACTTC
>TRBV2|TRBJ2-1|15|TRBD2|-
CASRPGLAPNNEQFF
TGTGCCAGCAGACCGGGACTAGCGCCGAACAATGAGCAGTTCTTC
>TRBV29-1|TRBJ1-2|13|TRBD1|-
CSVGDRFNYGYTF
TGCAGCGTTGGGGACAGGTTCAACTATGGCTACACCTTC
>TRBV4-2|TRBJ2-7|15|-|once
CASSQVDGSAYEQYF
TGTGCCAGCAGCCAAGTCGACGGGTCGGCATACGAGCAGTACTTC
>TRBV29-1|TRBJ2-1|14|-|-
CSVELAGSYNEQFF
TGCAGCGTCGAACTAGCAGGCTCCTACAATGAGCAGTTCTTC
>TRBV19|TRBJ2-2|17|TRBD2|-
CASSQTSGRARTGELFF
TGTGCCAGTAGCCAGACTAGCGGGAGGGCCCGAACCGGGGAGCTGTTTTTT
>TRBV6-1|TRBJ2-2|15|-|-
CASSEEGAGTGELFF
TGTGCCAGCAGTGAAGAGGGGGCGGGGACCGGGGAGCTGTTTTTT
>TRBV27|TRBJ2-5|13|TRBD2|-
CASSKTSAETQYF
TGTGCCAGCAGTAAAACTAGCGCGGAGACCCAGTACTTC
>TRBV30|TRBJ2-3|15|TRBD2|-
CAWSVMTSYTDTQYF
TGTGCCTGGAGTGTAATGACTAGCTACACAGATACGCAGTATTTT
>TRBV6-5|TRBJ2-7|14|-|-
CASSYAGYRDEQYF
TGTGCCAGCAGTTACGCAGGGTACCGTGACGAGCAGTACTTC